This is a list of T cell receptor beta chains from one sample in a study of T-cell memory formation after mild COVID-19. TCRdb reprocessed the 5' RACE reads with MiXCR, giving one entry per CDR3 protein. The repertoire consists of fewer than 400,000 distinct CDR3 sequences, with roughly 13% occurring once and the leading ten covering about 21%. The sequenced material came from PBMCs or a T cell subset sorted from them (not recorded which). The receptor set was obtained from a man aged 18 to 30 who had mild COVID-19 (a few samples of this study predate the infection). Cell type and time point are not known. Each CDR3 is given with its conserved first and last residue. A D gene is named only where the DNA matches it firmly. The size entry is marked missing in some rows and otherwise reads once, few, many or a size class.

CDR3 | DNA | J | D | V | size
CASSFLDRGQTDTQYF | TGTGCCAGCAGTTTTTTGGACAGGGGGCAAACAGATACGCAGTATTTT | TRBJ2-3 | TRBD1 | TRBV27 | few
CASSLVGVAGGPLHF | TGTGCCAGCAGCCTCGTCGGAGTAGCGGGGGGCCCCTTGCATTTT | TRBJ2-3 | TRBD2 | TRBV7-3 | -
CASTEGQGSNGELFF | TGTGCCAGCACCGAAGGACAGGGGAGTAACGGGGAGCTGTTTTTT | TRBJ2-2 | TRBD1 | TRBV28 | -
CASSRDSANTGELFF | TGTGCCAGCAGCCGGGACTCAGCGAACACCGGGGAGCTGTTTTTT | TRBJ2-2 | - | TRBV7-3 | many
CASSGGLEANIQYF | TGCGCCAGCAGCGGGGGACTTGAGGCGAACATTCAGTACTTC | TRBJ2-4 | - | TRBV5-1 | -
CASSPPGTGGIDTEAFF | TGTGCCAGCTCACCACCCGGGACAGGGGGCATCGACACTGAAGCTTTCTTT | TRBJ1-1 | TRBD1 | TRBV18 | -
CSVEMGLATDTQYF | TGCAGTGTTGAGATGGGACTAGCTACAGATACGCAGTATTTT | TRBJ2-3 | TRBD2 | TRBV20-1 | -
CSAPSGSTDTQYF | TGCAGTGCTCCATCGGGGTCAACCGATACGCAGTATTTT | TRBJ2-3 | - | TRBV20-1 | -
CASSLSSGVLEQFF | TGCGCCAGCAGCTTAAGTAGCGGGGTCCTTGAGCAGTTCTTC | TRBJ2-1 | TRBD2 | TRBV5-1 | -
CASSQMGQGNTEAFF | TGTGCCAGCAGCCAAATGGGACAGGGGAACACTGAAGCTTTCTTT | TRBJ1-1 | TRBD1 | TRBV4-2 | few
CSARLGNSPLHF | TGCAGTGCTAGATTAGGGAATTCACCCCTCCACTTT | TRBJ1-6 | - | TRBV20-1 | -
CASIGLLSEAFF | TGTGCCAGCATTGGACTGCTCTCTGAAGCTTTCTTT | TRBJ1-1 | - | TRBV6-2/TRBV6-3 | once
CASSQGTGGTGELFF | TGCGCCAGCAGCCAAGGGACAGGGGGAACCGGGGAGCTGTTTTTT | TRBJ2-2 | TRBD1 | TRBV4-3 | -
CASSSRTGGYEQYF | TGTGCCAGCAGCTCCCGGACAGGGGGCTACGAGCAGTACTTC | TRBJ2-7 | TRBD1 | TRBV11-1 | few
CASSQGPWVTSGSYEQYF | TGCGCCAGCAGCCAAGGGCCCTGGGTAACTAGCGGCTCCTACGAGCAGTACTTC | TRBJ2-7 | TRBD2 | TRBV4-1 | few
CASSQVHQGSYEQYF | TGCGCCAGCAGCCAAGTGCACCAGGGATCCTACGAGCAGTACTTC | TRBJ2-7 | - | TRBV4-3 | -
CASSVAGRITGELFF | TGTGCCAGCAGCGTAGCTGGGAGGATAACCGGGGAGCTGTTTTTT | TRBJ2-2 | - | TRBV9 | -
CSASRLAGGKRGETQYF | TGCAGTGCTAGCAGACTAGCGGGCGGAAAGAGGGGGGAGACCCAGTACTTC | TRBJ2-5 | TRBD2 | TRBV20-1 | -
CASSFGTGVTEAFF | TGCGCCAGCAGCTTTGGGACAGGGGTGACTGAAGCTTTCTTT | TRBJ1-1 | TRBD1 | TRBV5-1 | many
CASSWSRDTQYF | TGTGCCAGCAGCTGGAGCCGGGATACGCAGTATTTT | TRBJ2-3 | - | TRBV6-5 | few
CASSSVEYEQYF | TGTGCCAGCAGCTCCGTCGAGTACGAGCAGTACTTC | TRBJ2-7 | - | TRBV7-2 | -
CASSYGAGGRSYEQYF | TGTGCCAGCAGTTACGGGGCGGGTGGGCGTTCCTACGAGCAGTACTTC | TRBJ2-7 | - | TRBV6-5 | few
CANHRGNEQFF | TGTGCCAACCACAGGGGGAATGAGCAGTTCTTC | TRBJ2-1 | TRBD1 | TRBV5-6 | few
CASSLEGPGQGVYGYTF | TGTGCCAGCAGTCTTGAGGGGCCGGGACAGGGAGTATATGGCTACACCTTC | TRBJ1-2 | TRBD1 | TRBV11-2 | -
CASSSSAGGTDTQYF | TGTGCCAGCAGCTCAAGTGCGGGGGGCACAGATACGCAGTATTTT | TRBJ2-3 | TRBD2 | TRBV12-3/TRBV12-4 | once
CASSLSGGGQSEKLFF | TGTGCCAGCAGCTTAAGCGGTGGGGGGCAGAGTGAAAAACTGTTTTTT | TRBJ1-4 | - | TRBV7-9 | -
CASSRSRAGSPLHF | TGCGCCAGCAGCCGAAGCAGGGCAGGATCACCCCTCCACTTT | TRBJ1-6 | - | TRBV4-3 | -
CASSLKGSQETQYF | TGTGCCAGCAGTCTAAAGGGGAGTCAAGAGACCCAGTACTTC | TRBJ2-5 | - | TRBV6-5 | many
CASSLGLHADTQYF | TGTGCCAGCAGCTTAGGGTTGCATGCAGATACGCAGTATTTT | TRBJ2-3 | - | TRBV7-3 | -
CASSPGRGSETQYF | TGTGCCAGCAGCCCCGGGCGGGGGTCAGAGACCCAGTACTTC | TRBJ2-5 | TRBD2 | TRBV7-2 | few
CAISESQRQTQYF | TGTGCCATCAGTGAGTCTCAGAGGCAGACCCAGTACTTC | TRBJ2-5 | - | TRBV10-3 | few
CASSLSGGPSYNEQFF | TGTGCCAGCAGCCTCTCGGGGGGGCCCTCCTACAATGAGCAGTTCTTC | TRBJ2-1 | TRBD2 | TRBV7-6 | -
CSVPDSGSYGYTF | TGCAGCGTCCCCGATTCCGGTAGCTATGGCTACACCTTC | TRBJ1-2 | - | TRBV29-1 | many
CASSNTGNGYTF | TGTGCCAGCAGTAACACAGGGAATGGCTACACCTTC | TRBJ1-2 | - | TRBV3-1 | -
CASSEEGALREAFF | TGTGCCAGCAGCGAAGAGGGCGCCCTAAGGGAAGCTTTCTTT | TRBJ1-1 | - | TRBV9 | -
CSAQSRANTGELFF | TGCAGTGCTCAGAGCAGGGCGAACACCGGGGAGCTGTTTTTT | TRBJ2-2 | - | TRBV20-1 | -
CASSKTTVQETQYF | TGTGCCAGCAGCAAGACAACGGTCCAAGAGACCCAGTACTTC | TRBJ2-5 | - | TRBV7-6 | -
CASRDLEGEAFF | TGTGCCAGCAGGGATCTTGAGGGTGAAGCTTTCTTT | TRBJ1-1 | - | TRBV7-9 | -
CASSPGTGYNEQFF | TGTGCCAGCTCACCAGGTACGGGCTACAATGAGCAGTTCTTC | TRBJ2-1 | - | TRBV18 | -
CASSSPGQGVLRSPLHF | TGTGCCAGCAGTTCCCCGGGACAGGGTGTCCTTAGATCACCCCTCCACTTT | TRBJ1-6 | TRBD1 | TRBV6-5 | -
CASTPGVDISKEDEKLFF | TGTGCCAGCACCCCGGGGGTCGACATTAGCAAAGAGGATGAAAAACTGTTTTTT | TRBJ1-4 | - | TRBV7-2 | few